The present T cell receptor beta chain was sequenced within a study of metastatic and nonmetastatic thyroid tumors. Study at large: The authors compared repertoires across blood and tumor or nodule tissue from malignant and benign thyroid patients.

This clone was detected many times. What it binds is unknown. The identical CDR3 is also encoded by other nucleotide sequences in the sample. General study points: Malignant thyroid tumors reportedly had TCR beta diversity that was significantly higher than in benign nodules, in blood and tumor.

Per the original data handling: The study took CDR3 differences across clinicopathological groups and made a distant-metastasis classifier for papillary thyroid cancer from them. From the PCR reads, TCRdb re-called clones with MiXCR. The V and J calls were determined by TCRdb, not by the authors. The sample lists approximately 20,000 clones; 10% to 15% were seen once. Not a single patient had been given any form of treatment at any point before undergoing thyroid surgery. Germline assignment: CDR1 MNHNS and CDR2 SASEGT. There are 17 residues in the CDR3. V shed 9 bases, J shed 4 bases, and the junction held 20 bases outside the gene matches.

This TCR derives from a female donor with papillary thyroid cancer or a benign thyroid nodule (not recorded which). Some clones in this sample may be carry-over from other donors' samples. The chain employs TRBV6-1 and TRBJ1-2; TRBD1 matches 7 bases. The specimen was blood. This CDR3 is CARDLPTLRTGRYGYTF. The CDR3 coding sequence is TGTGCCAGAGACCTACCTACCCTTAGGACAGGACGCTATGGCTACACCTTC.